The 14 T cell receptor beta chains reported below all come from one sample, sequenced in a study of shared clonotypes between healthy human individuals. CD8 cells classed as naive were CD45RO-negative and positively selected for CCR7, excluding terminally differentiated effector memory CD45RA+ cells. Assay: immunoSEQ multiplex PCR; the TCRdb copy retains only in-frame clones and omits some. The sample includes roughly 2.1 million clones, 90% to 95% of them seen just once. The specimen was naive CD8+ T cells from PBMCs. Receptor source: a man between 18 and 35 years old in good health. Some clones in this sample may be carry-over from other donors' samples.

The chain combines TRBV10-3 with TRBJ2-1; 9 positions match TRBD2. The CDR3 length is 17 residues. V lost 1 base, J lost 8 bases, and 12 bases stayed unmatched. Germline values: CDR1 ENHRY, CDR2 SYGVKD. The CDR3 region has the DNA TGTGCCATCAGTGAGTTACTTGGCGGGAGGGCCTTCGATGAGCAGTTCTTC. It specifies CAISELLGGRAFDEQFF.

For this clone: Additional DNA sequences in this sample encode the identical CDR3. The V and J genes are TRBV19 and TRBJ2-7, with a possible D match to TRBD2 (6 bases). The CDR3 runs 13 residues. Deletions cut 3 bases from V and 3 bases from J, with 9 bases between. Germline loops: CDR1 LNHDA, CDR2 SQIVND (reference sequence). CDR3 bases: TGTGCCAGTAGTATGGGACTGCGCTACGAGCAGTACTTC. As protein: CASSMGLRYEQYF. Full variable domain (remainder filled in from reference TRBV19 and TRBJ2-7): DGGITQSPKYLFRKEGQNVTLSCEQNLNHDAMYWYRQDPGQGLRLIYYSQIVNDFQKGDIAEGYSVSREKKESFPLTVTSAQKNPTAFYLCASSMGLRYEQYFGPGTRLTVT.

Worth noting for this clone: The junction departs from germline at one end; a sequencing error may be responsible. The V gene is TRBV28, the J gene TRBJ2-1; D call uncertain. Germline CDR1 MDHEN, CDR2 SYDVKM. The CDR3 is made up of 16 amino acids. In DNA form, the CDR3 reads TGTGCCAGCAGTTTTTATCCTGAAAGCTCCGACAATGAGCAGTTCTTC. Its protein product is CASSFYPESSDNEQFF.

The J gene is TRBJ2-3, the V gene TRBV27, with a tentative D call TRBD1 (6 bases). The CDR3 extends over 16 amino acids. V was clipped by 3 bases and J by 2 bases, with 15 bases between them. Germline CDR1 MNHEY, CDR2 SMNVEV (reference sequence). The chain's CDR3 is CASSFQGLRNTDTQYF. The CDR3 DNA sequence: TGTGCCAGCAGTTTCCAGGGGTTGAGGAACACAGATACGCAGTATTTT.

The chain carries TRBV4-1 and TRBJ1-2; 9 positions agree with TRBD1. This CDR3 is built from 15 residues. Germline trimming cut 3 bases from V and 5 bases from J; bases unmatched to any gene: 7. Looked up from germline, CDR1 is MGHRA and CDR2 is YSYEKL. The chain's CDR3 is CASSHLPGTGYGYTF. In DNA, the CDR3 is TGCGCCAGCAGCCACCTGCCCGGGACAGGGTATGGCTACACCTTC.

The rearrangement uses TRBV5-6 and TRBJ2-1; D unclear. Germline V gene data show CDR1 as SGHDT and CDR2 as YYEEEE. The CDR3 length is 15 residues. Trimming left V 4 bases short and J 4 bases short, with 15 bases between. Here the CDR3 DNA reads TGTGCCAGCAGCCTCCTTGCGTTTGATTACAATGAGCAGTTCTTC. Translating gives CASSLLAFDYNEQFF. Full variable domain (remainder filled in from reference TRBV5-6 and TRBJ2-1): DAGVTQSPTHLIKTRGQQVTLRCSPKSGHDTVSWYQQALGQGPQFIFQYYEEEERQRGNFPDRFSGHQFPNYSSELNVNALLLGDSALYLCASSLLAFDYNEQFFGPGTRLTVL.

The chain has TRBV2 and TRBJ2-6; no firm D call. V lost 0 bases, J lost 7 bases, and 16 bases lay in between. The V gene's germline CDR1 is SNHLY and CDR2 FYNNEI. The CDR3 consists of 17 residues. CDR3 residues: CASSEALSVYGANVLTF. CDR3 DNA: TGTGCCAGCAGTGAAGCGCTTAGTGTCTATGGAGCCAACGTCCTGACTTTC.

The chain has TRBV7-9 and TRBJ2-2; D is unclear. The CDR3 totals 14 residues. Trimming took 5 bases from V and 8 from J, leaving 15 bases between them. The germline V gene has CDR1 SEHNR and CDR2 FQNEAQ (reference sequence). The CDR3 region is CASSQGSVLGELFF. The CDR3 DNA is TGTGCCAGCAGCCAAGGGTCAGTTCTAGGGGAGCTGTTTTTT. The variable domain in full, completed from reference TRBV7-9 and TRBJ2-2, reads DTGVSQNPRHKITKRGQNVTFRCDPISEHNRLYWYRQTLGQGPEFLTYFQNEAQLEKSRLLSDRFSAERPKGSFSTLEIQRTEQGDSAMYLCASSQGSVLGELFFGEGSRLTVL.

The chain is built from TRBV18 and TRBJ2-7, with D possibly matching TRBD1 (5 bases). The germline CDR1 and CDR2 sequences are KGHSH and LQKENI. This CDR3 comprises 14 residues. Deletions cut 10 bases from V and 2 bases from J, with 18 bases between. The CDR3 spells CATNQGREAYEQYF. DNA of the CDR3: TGTGCCACGAATCAGGGAAGGGAAGCCTACGAGCAGTACTTC. Filled out from reference TRBV18 and TRBJ2-7, the complete variable domain reads NAGVMQNPRHLVRRRGQEARLRCSPMKGHSHVYWYRQLPEEGLKFMVYLQKENIIDESGMPKERFSAEFPKEGPSILRIQQVVRGDSAAYFCATNQGREAYEQYFGPGTRLTVT.

The chain employs TRBV5-1 and TRBJ2-2; 8 bases are a match to TRBD1. This CDR3 comprises 16 residues. Losses at the gene ends were 4 bases for V and 0 bases for J; bases not matched to a gene: 5. Germline loops: CDR1 SGHRS, CDR2 YFSETQ. DNA of the CDR3: TGCGCCAGCAGCGGGGGGACAGGCGCGAACACCGGGGAGCTGTTTTTT. This codes for CASSGGTGANTGELFF.

The genes are TRBV15 and TRBJ2-3; the D call may be TRBD1 or TRBD2 (5 bases each). The CDR3 runs 18 residues. Per the germline V gene, CDR1 is LNHNV and CDR2 is YYDKDF (reference sequence). V was clipped by 8 bases and J by 0 bases, with 24 bases between them. CDR3 DNA: TGTGCCACCGCGATCGGGGACCCGCGGTCTCCTAGCACAGATACGCAGTATTTT. This translates into CATAIGDPRSPSTDTQYF.

V usage is TRBV7-9 and J usage is TRBJ2-5; maybe TRBD1 (5 bases). CDR3 length equals 16 residues. Deletions cut 2 bases from V and 1 base from J, with 14 bases between. Germline V gene data show CDR1 as SEHNR and CDR2 as FQNEAQ (reference sequence). CDR3 DNA: TGTGCCAGCAGCTTATTTCTCGTGCAGGGCCAAGAGACCCAGTACTTC. Amino acids: CASSLFLVQGQETQYF.

This clone is a singleton in its sample. The chain recombines TRBV6-6 with TRBJ1-2; D ambiguous. Germline V gene lookup returns CDR1 MNHNY and CDR2 SVGAGI (reference sequence). V shed 10 bases and J shed 3 bases, with 12 bases lying between them. There are 12 residues in the CDR3. Here the CDR3 reads CATEGFDYGYTF. The CDR3 DNA reads as TGTGCCACCGAAGGGTTTGACTATGGCTACACCTTC.

The chain uses TRBV29-1 and TRBJ1-1; 9 bases align to TRBD1. V gave up 5 bases and J gave up 5 bases; unmatched junction bases: 9. The CDR3 extends over 14 amino acids. The V gene's germline CDR1 is SQVTM and CDR2 ANQGSEA. For the CDR3, the DNA is TGCAGCGTTACGGGGGGACAGGGTTGGACTGAAGCTTTCTTT. It yields the protein CSVTGGQGWTEAFF. Full variable domain (outside the CDR3, taken from reference TRBV29-1 and TRBJ1-1): SAVISQKPSRDICQRGTSLTIQCQVDSQVTMMFWYRQQPGQSLTLIATANQGSEATYESGFVIDKFPISRPNLTFSTLTVSNMSPEDSSIYLCSVTGGQGWTEAFFGQGTRLTVV.